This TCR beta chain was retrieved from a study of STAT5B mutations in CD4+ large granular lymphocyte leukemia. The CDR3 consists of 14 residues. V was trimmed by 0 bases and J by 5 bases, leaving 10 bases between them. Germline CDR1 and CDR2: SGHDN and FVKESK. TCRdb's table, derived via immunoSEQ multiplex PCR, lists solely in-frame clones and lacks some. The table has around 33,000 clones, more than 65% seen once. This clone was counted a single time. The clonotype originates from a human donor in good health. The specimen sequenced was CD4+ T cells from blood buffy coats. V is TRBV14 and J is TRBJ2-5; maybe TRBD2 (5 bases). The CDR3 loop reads CASSQEQKRETQYF. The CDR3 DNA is TGTGCCAGCAGCCAAGAACAGAAGCGGGAGACCCAGTACTTC.